The present T cell receptor (beta chain) was sequenced within a study of shared clonotypes between healthy human individuals. Points from the study as a whole: Even with large depth, rarefaction showed that sorted-subset sequencing was incomplete. Researchers sampled only blood; tissue repertoires likely differ.

V shed 4 bases and J 10 bases; nucleotides not matched to a gene: 14. The CDR3 runs 15 residues. The germline V gene has CDR1 KGHSH and CDR2 LQKENI. Worth noting for this clone: Antigen unknown.

In replicate PCRs of sorted subsets, about 190 ng DNA, roughly 27,000 T cell genomes, was used. Assay used: immunoSEQ multiplex PCR; TCRdb lists only in-frame clones, some missing. The data contain 2 million to 2.5 million clones, 85% to 95% of them seen just once; the ten biggest clones take up about 0.39%. This chain connects TRBV18 to TRBJ2-7; 9 positions agree with TRBD2. The receptor comes from a man aged 18 to 29 in good health. Some clones in this sample may be carry-over from other donors' samples. What was sequenced was naive CD4+ T cells from PBMCs. The subset denotes: CD45RA+ positively selected. The CDR3 coding sequence is TGTGCCAGCTCACACTCTAGCGGGACAAACCCGGGCCAGTACTTC. This translates into CASSHSSGTNPGQYF.